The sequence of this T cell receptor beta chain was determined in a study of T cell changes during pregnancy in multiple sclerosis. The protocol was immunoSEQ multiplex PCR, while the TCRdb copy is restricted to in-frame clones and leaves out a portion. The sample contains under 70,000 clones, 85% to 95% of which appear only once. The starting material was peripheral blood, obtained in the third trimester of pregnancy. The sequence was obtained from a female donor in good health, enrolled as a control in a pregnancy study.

CDR3 nucleotides: TGTGCCAGCAGTAAACAGGGGGCGCAGACTGAAGCTTTCTTT. It codes for CASSKQGAQTEAFF. V gene TRBV27 combines with J gene TRBJ1-1; TRBD1 agrees at 9 bases. This CDR3 comprises 14 residues. Germline V gene data show CDR1 as MNHEY and CDR2 as SMNVEV (reference sequence). V lost 5 bases, J lost 5 bases, and 6 bases stayed unmatched.